These 27 T cell receptor beta chains originate from one sample sequenced in a study of shared clonotypes between healthy human individuals. Generated by immunoSEQ multiplex PCR, the TCRdb table keeps only in-frame clones and is missing some. The sample holds about 980,000 clones; around 80% are singletons and the top ten take around 1.4%. The sequenced sample consisted of memory CD4+ T cells sorted from blood. As to subset: CD45RA-negative fraction. The source of these receptors is a man aged 18 to 35 in good health.

The genes are TRBV7-2 and TRBJ1-3; D remains unclear. Between the trimmed V and J ends, which lost 0 bases and 4 bases, there was a span of 4 bases. The V gene's germline CDR1 is SGHTA and CDR2 FQGNSA. The length of the CDR3 is 13 residues. The CDR3 nucleotides read TGTGCCAGCAGCTTAGCGTGGGGAAACACCATATATTTT. Translating it yields CASSLAWGNTIYF.

For the CDR3, the DNA is TGTGCCAGCTCACCACAAGGTCCGGGGGCTGGGGCCAACGTCCTGACTTTC. Its protein product is CASSPQGPGAGANVLTF. The chain employs TRBV18 and TRBJ2-6; the D gene is possibly TRBD2 (6 bases). Germline V CDR1 and CDR2: KGHSH, LQKENI. V was trimmed by 1 base and J by 2 bases, leaving 12 bases between them. The CDR3 runs to 17 residues.

This clone occurred a few times. The same CDR3 also results from other DNA sequences found in this sample. The chain links TRBV19 to TRBJ1-5; 7 nucleotides match TRBD1. V trimming: 6 bases; J trimming: 0 bases; junction bases outside the gene matches: 2. CDR1 LNHDA and CDR2 SQIVND come from the germline V gene (reference sequence). This CDR3 region has 14 residues. The CDR3 here is CASSRGASNQPQHF. The DNA for the CDR3 is TGTGCCAGTAGCAGGGGGGCTAGCAATCAGCCCCAGCATTTT.

In its sample, this clone was seen a few times. This chain's CDR3 is CASSLTGLNTEAFF. The CDR3, as DNA: TGTGCCAGCAGCTTGACAGGCCTGAACACTGAAGCTTTCTTT. The chain joins TRBV7-2 to TRBJ1-1, with D possibly being TRBD1 (6 bases). Per the germline V gene, CDR1 is SGHTA and CDR2 is FQGNSA. CDR3 length equals 14 residues. Trimming took 3 bases from V and 0 from J, leaving 8 bases between them.

This clone was seen a single time. The chain links TRBV6-1 to TRBJ1-2; D uncertain. CDR1 and CDR2 (germline): MNHNS, SASEGT. This CDR3 is built from 14 residues. The V end was cut by 8 bases, the J end by 5 bases, with 18 bases between. CDR3 amino acids: CASPGISNIYGYTF. The CDR3 DNA is TGTGCCAGCCCTGGGATTTCTAATATTTATGGCTACACCTTC.

This clone appeared many times. The gene calls are TRBV9 and TRBJ2-3; 7 bases map to TRBD2. V shed 1 base and J 5 bases; nucleotides not matched to a gene: 19. Germline CDR1 SGDLS, CDR2 YYNGEE. CDR3 length: 19 amino acids. Here the CDR3 reads CASSVNDGRGLSKVDTQYF. The CDR3 DNA follows: TGTGCCAGCAGCGTAAATGATGGGAGGGGCCTCTCGAAGGTAGATACGCAGTATTTT.

CDR3 coding DNA: TGCGCCAGCAGGCCGCTAAACTCCTACAATGAGCAGTTCTTC. Its translation: CASRPLNSYNEQFF. The chain couples TRBV5-1 to TRBJ2-1; D gene uncertain. The CDR3 sequence is 14 residues long. The germline V and J ends were trimmed by 5 bases and 0 bases, with 9 bases remaining between them. Germline V CDR1 and CDR2: SGHRS, YFSETQ.

This rearrangement joins TRBV30 to TRBJ2-7; TRBD1 matches 9 bases. Germline loops: CDR1 GTSNPN, CDR2 SVGIG (reference sequence). The CDR3 totals 14 residues. V lost 5 bases and J lost 6; bases outside the gene matches: 11. The CDR3 DNA reads as TGTGCCTGGGAGCCGGGACAGGGAGTGGGCGAGCAGTACTTC. Its translation: CAWEPGQGVGEQYF.

V gene TRBV7-3 combines with J gene TRBJ2-1; TRBD1 matches at 10 bases. The length of the CDR3 is 13 residues. Germline-derived CDR1 and CDR2 are SGHTA and FQGTGA. V lost 2 bases and J lost 10; bases outside the gene matches: 2. The CDR3 sequence: CASSLGTGEEQFF. In DNA, the CDR3 is TGTGCCAGCAGCTTAGGGACAGGGGAAGAGCAGTTCTTC.

The V and J genes are TRBV7-2 and TRBJ2-7; TRBD1 matches 9 bases. With V trimmed by 5 bases and J by 0 bases, 11 bases remained unmatched. CDR3 length: 17 amino acids. CDR1 and CDR2 (germline): SGHTA, FQGNSA. CDR3 sequence reads: CASSLRTGQGVSYEQYF. As DNA, the CDR3 is TGTGCCAGCAGCCTTAGGACGGGACAGGGTGTCTCCTACGAGCAGTACTTC.

This chain joins TRBV6-1 and TRBJ1-2; D may be TRBD1 (5 bases). The CDR3 totals 13 residues. The germline V gene encodes CDR1 MNHNS and CDR2 SASEGT. Trimming left V 3 bases short and J 6 bases short, with 11 bases between. The DNA of the CDR3 is TGTGCCAGCAGTGACCTCGGGGGGGATGGCTACACCTTC. This codes for CASSDLGGDGYTF.

V usage is TRBV4-1 and J usage is TRBJ2-2; the match to TRBD2 covers 8 bases. The CDR3 is 17 residues long. Germline CDR1 MGHRA, CDR2 YSYEKL. V lost 4 bases to trimming and J lost 5 bases; unmatched junction nucleotides: 12. CDR3 sequence: CASSPLAGGVDTGELFF. DNA of the CDR3: TGCGCCAGCAGCCCTCTCGCGGGGGGAGTAGATACCGGGGAGCTGTTTTTT.

The chain recombines TRBV27 with TRBJ2-7, with D perhaps TRBD1 (6 bases). This CDR3 is built from 14 residues. V was shortened by 5 bases and J by 7 bases, with 18 bases between the two germline ends. Germline V gene lookup returns CDR1 MNHEY and CDR2 SMNVEV (reference sequence). CDR3 loop: CASSRIDRFGEQYF. DNA of the CDR3: TGTGCCAGCAGTCGGATAGACAGGTTCGGAGAGCAGTACTTC.

The genes are TRBV7-8 and TRBJ2-7; no clear D. There are 11 residues in the CDR3. Between the trimmed V and J ends, which lost 10 bases and 7 bases, there was a span of 14 bases. Germline CDR1 and CDR2: SGHVS and FQNEAQ. The chain's CDR3 is CATSGMGEQYF. Written as DNA, the CDR3 is TGTGCCACCTCTGGAATGGGGGAGCAGTACTTC. Full variable domain (outside the CDR3, taken from reference TRBV7-8 and TRBJ2-7): GAGVSQSPRYKVAKRGQDVALRCDPISGHVSLFWYQQALGQGPEFLTYFQNEAQLDKSGLPSDRFFAERPEGSVSTLKIQRTQQEDSAVYLCATSGMGEQYFGPGTRLTVT.

The gene calls are TRBV7-9 and TRBJ2-2, with a weak D call TRBD2 (5 bases). CDR1 is SEHNR and CDR2 is FQNEAQ in the germline V gene (reference sequence). This CDR3 is built from 12 residues. The germline V and J ends were trimmed by 8 bases and 6 bases, with 10 bases remaining between them. The CDR3 loop reads CASLWESGELFF. The CDR3 DNA follows: TGTGCCAGCCTTTGGGAGTCCGGGGAGCTGTTTTTT.

The V call is TRBV6-5, the J call TRBJ1-1; possible D gene TRBD1, 5 bases. Germline V gives CDR1 MNHEY, CDR2 SVGAGI. V shed 5 bases and J shed 1 base, with 14 bases lying between them. The CDR3 covers 15 residues. Here the CDR3 reads CASSPQGRKNTEAFF. CDR3 sequence (DNA): TGTGCCAGCAGTCCCCAGGGACGGAAGAACACTGAAGCTTTCTTT.

The rearrangement uses TRBV7-9 and TRBJ2-5, with TRBD2 identical over 10 bases. Germline V lookup: CDR1 SEHNR, CDR2 FQNEAQ (reference sequence). V shed 2 bases and J 2 bases; nucleotides not matched to a gene: 11. The CDR3 has 18 amino acids. The CDR3 loop is CASSLRTSGDNLQETQYF. CDR3 in DNA: TGTGCCAGCAGCTTAAGGACTAGCGGAGACAACCTGCAAGAGACCCAGTACTTC.

The rearrangement links TRBV5-1 to TRBJ2-2, with D unclear. V lost 1 base and J 7 bases, leaving 11 bases between the germline ends. The CDR3 has 14 residues. Germline V gene sequence: CDR1 SGHRS, CDR2 YFSETQ. The CDR3 bases are TGCGCCAGCAGCTTGATCGAGGTGAACGGGGAGCTGTTTTTT. Its translation is CASSLIEVNGELFF.

The chain couples TRBV6-4 to TRBJ2-3; perhaps D is TRBD1 or TRBD2 (5 bases each). The germline V gene encodes CDR1 MRHNA and CDR2 SNTAGT. The germline V and J ends were trimmed by 6 bases and 4 bases, with 23 bases remaining between them. The CDR3 spans 17 residues. CDR3 region: CASRNEVPGRSADTQYF. CDR3 DNA sequence: TGTGCCAGCAGGAACGAGGTCCCGGGACGTAGCGCAGATACGCAGTATTTT.

This sequence joins TRBV19 and TRBJ2-6; D is undetermined. The CDR3 is 15 amino acids. From germline, CDR1 is LNHDA and CDR2 SQIVND (reference sequence). V dropped 3 bases and J dropped 2 bases, with 8 bases sitting between them. This CDR3 is CASSILAAGANVLTF. The CDR3 nucleotides are TGTGCCAGTAGTATCTTGGCAGCTGGGGCCAACGTCCTGACTTTC.

This chain links TRBV11-3 with TRBJ2-1; D gene unclear. V shed 0 bases and J shed 9 bases, with 6 bases lying between them. The CDR3 is 12 residues long. CDR1 is SGHNT, CDR2 YENEEA, per germline. The CDR3 sequence is CASSLDVGEQFF. CDR3 sequence (DNA): TGTGCCAGCAGCTTAGACGTGGGTGAGCAGTTCTTC.

As regards this clone: Being one base from a much bigger clone, this may be a read error. This chain links TRBV7-8 with TRBJ2-7, with 9 bases aligning to TRBD1. The CDR3 runs 15 residues. Per the germline V gene, CDR1 is SGHVS and CDR2 is FQNEAQ. The V and J ends lost 1 base and 1 base, in that order; junction bases with no gene match: 2. Written as DNA, the CDR3 is TGTGCCAGCAGCTTAGATGGGACAGGGTCCTACGAGCAGTACTTC. Residues: CASSLDGTGSYEQYF.

In its sample, this clone was seen a few times. The V call is TRBV7-9, the J call TRBJ2-7; TRBD2 is a possible D gene (5 bases). The CDR3 runs 15 residues. Germline V CDR1 and CDR2: SEHNR, FQNEAQ (reference sequence). With 5 bases removed from V and 6 bases from J, the gap between germline ends came to 20 bases. This CDR3 is CASSPSNGFGSEQYF. The CDR3, as DNA: TGTGCCAGCAGCCCTAGCAACGGGTTCGGTAGCGAGCAGTACTTC.

This clone was seen only once. This chain connects TRBV25-1 to TRBJ2-2; D is possibly TRBD2 (5 bases). CDR3 length equals 13 residues. V lost 4 bases and J lost 6, with 9 bases in between. In germline, CDR1 is MGHDK, CDR2 SYGVNS. This CDR3 is CASSARTAGELFF. The CDR3 DNA reads as TGTGCCAGCAGTGCACGGACTGCCGGGGAGCTGTTTTTT. The whole variable domain, remainder taken from reference TRBV25-1 and TRBJ2-2, is EADIYQTPRYLVIGTGKKITLECSQTMGHDKMYWYQQDPGMELHLIHYSYGVNSTEKGDLSSESTVSRIRTEHFPLTLESARPSHTSQYLCASSARTAGELFFGEGSRLTVL.

The gene calls are TRBV6-1 and TRBJ1-6, with 8 bases lining up with TRBD1. Germline CDR1 and CDR2: MNHNS and SASEGT. The CDR3 is made up of 12 amino acids. J gave up 9 bases and V 6 bases, and 1 base lay outside the gene matches. CDR3 amino acids: CASRDRASPLHF. DNA for the CDR3: TGTGCCAGCAGGGACAGGGCTTCACCCCTCCACTTT.

This sequence joins TRBV6-1 and TRBJ1-5, with D tentatively TRBD1 (5 bases). Trimming removed 1 base at V and 4 bases at J, with 11 bases between. Germline values: CDR1 MNHNS, CDR2 SASEGT. The CDR3 loop spans 15 amino acids. The CDR3 region is CASSEVRKGNQPQHF. The CDR3 bases are TGTGCCAGCAGTGAAGTCCGTAAGGGGAATCAGCCCCAGCATTTT.

This clone was seen only once. This chain connects TRBV9 to TRBJ1-3, with 9 bases matching TRBD1. Germline loops: CDR1 SGDLS, CDR2 YYNGEE. J gave up 4 bases and V 4 bases, and 6 bases lay outside the gene matches. CDR3 length: 15 residues. CDR3 in amino acids: CASSWTGEEGNTIYF. CDR3 DNA: TGTGCCAGCAGCTGGACAGGGGAAGAAGGAAACACCATATATTTT.